These 14 T cell receptor beta chains originate from one sample sequenced in a study of regulatory dendritic cells for organ transplantation. Clones were read by immunoSEQ multiplex PCR, and TCRdb kept only the in-frame ones, dropping some. Here the sample spans fewer than 40,000 clones, around nine tenths being singletons. The sample was naive CD8+ T cells from blood. Subset denoted: CD45RA+ naive T cells. Receptor source: a human donor in good health.

The CDR3 loop is CAWSLSRERDNEQFF. As DNA, the CDR3 is TGTGCCTGGAGTTTGTCGCGGGAGCGAGACAATGAGCAGTTCTTC. The gene calls are TRBV30 and TRBJ2-1, with 7 bases that match TRBD2. This CDR3 contains 15 residues. From germline, CDR1 is GTSNPN and CDR2 SVGIG (reference sequence). Trimming at V came to 2 bases and at J to 5 bases, leaving 9 bases not matched to a gene.

CDR3 coding DNA: TGTGCCTGGAGGGAATTACACACCGGGGAGCTGTTTTTT. It is translated as CAWRELHTGELFF. The V and J genes are TRBV30 and TRBJ2-2; D unclear. Germline V CDR1 and CDR2: GTSNPN, SVGIG (reference sequence). V was cut by 3 bases and J by 3 bases, with 8 bases left in between. This CDR3 region has 13 residues.

The table lists this clone with a few counts. This CDR3 reads CASTRGREAFF. CDR3 nucleotide sequence: TGTGCCAGTACGAGGGGACGTGAAGCTTTCTTT. The rearrangement uses TRBV19 and TRBJ1-1, with a possible D match to TRBD1 (5 bases). The CDR3 totals 11 residues. V was pared by 7 bases and J by 7 bases, with 10 bases between. From germline, CDR1 is LNHDA and CDR2 SQIVND (reference sequence).

In nucleotides, the CDR3 is TGTGCCAGCAGCTTAGTAGGCAGGGGGCTGGGGCAGTATTTT. It codes for CASSLVGRGLGQYF. The chain has TRBV7-9 and TRBJ2-3; 8 bases agree with TRBD1. This CDR3 contains 14 residues. Germline V gene data show CDR1 as SEHNR and CDR2 as FQNEAQ (reference sequence). V lost 1 base to trimming and J lost 11 bases; unmatched junction nucleotides: 8.

The DNA for the CDR3 is TGTGCCAGCTGTAGGGGGGAGCCACGGTACTACAATGAGCAGTTCTTC. Translated: CASCRGEPRYYNEQFF. The chain is built from TRBV6-4 and TRBJ2-1; D tentatively reads TRBD1 or TRBD2 (6 bases each). There are 16 residues in the CDR3. Trimming took 8 bases from V and 3 from J, leaving 20 bases between them. From germline, CDR1 is MRHNA and CDR2 SNTAGT.

This clone was counted a single time. The chain recombines TRBV6-5 with TRBJ2-1; TRBD2 agrees at 12 bases. The germline gives CDR1 MNHEY, CDR2 SVGAGI. V was clipped by 4 bases and J by 7 bases; unmatched bases: 2. CDR3 length: 14 residues. The CDR3 sequence is CASSWTSGTNEQFF. The DNA for the CDR3 is TGTGCCAGCAGTTGGACTAGCGGGACGAATGAGCAGTTCTTC.

The rearrangement links TRBV19 to TRBJ1-1; TRBD1 is a possible D gene (5 bases). With 3 bases removed from V and 6 bases from J, the gap between germline ends came to 11 bases. CDR1 is LNHDA, CDR2 SQIVND, per germline (reference sequence). The CDR3 is made up of 13 amino acids. CDR3 DNA: TGTGCCAGTAGTATCGAGGGGATGTCTGAAGCTTTCTTT. It codes for CASSIEGMSEAFF.

The chain has TRBV5-4 and TRBJ1-4, with D hard to call. The CDR3 has 16 residues. V gave up 0 bases and J gave up 0 bases, with 9 bases separating them. Looked up from germline, CDR1 is SGHNT and CDR2 is YYREEE (reference sequence). The CDR3 bases are TGTGCCAGCAGCTTGGACGGACGCACAACTAATGAAAAACTGTTTTTT. As protein: CASSLDGRTTNEKLFF. Supplemented by reference TRBV5-4 and TRBJ1-4, the full variable domain reads ETGVTQSPTHLIKTRGQQVTLRCSSQSGHNTVSWYQQALGQGPQFIFQYYREEENGRGNFPPRFSGLQFPNYSSELNVNALELDDSALYLCASSLDGRTTNEKLFFGSGTQLSVL.

This clone was seen a few times. V gene TRBV6-1 combines with J gene TRBJ1-2; tentatively, D is TRBD1 (6 bases). Germline V gene data show CDR1 as MNHNS and CDR2 as SASEGT. The CDR3 is 14 amino acids. With 7 bases removed from V and 4 bases from J, the gap between germline ends came to 16 bases. The DNA for the CDR3 is TGTGCCAGCACCCCCAACATGGGGGCCTATGGCTACACCTTC. This codes for CASTPNMGAYGYTF.

This chain links TRBV2 with TRBJ1-4; D ambiguous. Germline lookup yields CDR1 SNHLY and CDR2 FYNNEI. The V and J ends lost 1 base and 5 bases respectively, with 11 bases between them. The CDR3 has 15 amino acids. The DNA of the CDR3 is TGTGCCAGCAGTGAAGGAGGGTTAGCGAATGAAAAACTGTTTTTT. Protein sequence: CASSEGGLANEKLFF.

The rearrangement uses TRBV11-1 and TRBJ2-5, with D hard to call. V shed 1 base and J shed 7 bases, with 4 bases lying between them. There are 11 residues in the CDR3. Germline V gene lookup returns CDR1 SGHAT and CDR2 FQDESV (reference sequence). This CDR3 reads CASSLDGTQYF. Here the CDR3 DNA reads TGTGCCAGCAGCTTAGATGGGACCCAGTACTTC.

The chain joins TRBV19 to TRBJ1-1; TRBD1 agrees at 8 bases. CDR1 and CDR2 from the germline V gene are LNHDA and SQIVND (reference sequence). V was clipped by 5 bases and J by 5 bases; unmatched bases: 7. There are 14 residues in the CDR3. CDR3 nucleotides: TGTGCCAGTAGTGAACAGGGGGTAGGAACTGAAGCTTTCTTT. Translation: CASSEQGVGTEAFF.

This rearrangement joins TRBV7-8 to TRBJ2-3, with TRBD2 matching over 7 bases. The CDR3 spans 16 residues. In germline, CDR1 is SGHVS, CDR2 FQNEAQ. V dropped 1 base and J dropped 5; count of bases not matched to a gene: 9. The CDR3 DNA sequence: TGTGCCAGCAGCTTAGAATCCTGGACTAGACAAGATACGCAGTATTTT. It yields the protein CASSLESWTRQDTQYF.

The J gene is TRBJ1-1, the V gene TRBV29-1; D not certain. The CDR3 loop spans 12 amino acids. V lost 6 bases and J lost 2, with 10 bases in between. Germline loops: CDR1 SQVTM, CDR2 ANQGSEA. CDR3 loop: CSVGRINTEAFF. DNA of the CDR3: TGCAGCGTCGGAAGGATTAACACTGAAGCTTTCTTT.